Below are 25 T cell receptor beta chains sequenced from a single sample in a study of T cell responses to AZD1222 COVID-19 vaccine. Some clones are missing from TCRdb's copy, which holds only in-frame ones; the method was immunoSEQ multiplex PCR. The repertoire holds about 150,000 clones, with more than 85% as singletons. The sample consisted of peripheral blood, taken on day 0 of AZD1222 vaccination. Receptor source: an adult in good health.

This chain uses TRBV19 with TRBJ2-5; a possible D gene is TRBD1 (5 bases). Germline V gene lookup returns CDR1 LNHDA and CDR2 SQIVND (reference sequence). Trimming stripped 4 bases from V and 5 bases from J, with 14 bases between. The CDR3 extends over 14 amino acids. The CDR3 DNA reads TGTGCCAGTAGTAATCCAGGGCGAGGCGAGACCCAGTACTTC. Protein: CASSNPGRGETQYF.

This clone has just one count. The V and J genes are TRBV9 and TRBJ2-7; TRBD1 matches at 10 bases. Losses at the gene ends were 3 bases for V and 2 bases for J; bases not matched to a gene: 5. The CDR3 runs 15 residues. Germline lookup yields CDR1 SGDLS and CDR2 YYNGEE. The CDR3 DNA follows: TGTGCCAGCAGCGCCGCGGGACAGGGGCCCTACGAGCAGTACTTC. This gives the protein CASSAAGQGPYEQYF. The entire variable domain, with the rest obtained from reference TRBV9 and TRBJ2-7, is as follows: DSGVTQTPKHLITATGQRVTLRCSPRSGDLSVYWYQQSLDQGLQFLIQYYNGEERAKGNILERFSAQQFPDLHSELNLSSLELGDSALYFCASSAAGQGPYEQYFGPGTRLTVT.

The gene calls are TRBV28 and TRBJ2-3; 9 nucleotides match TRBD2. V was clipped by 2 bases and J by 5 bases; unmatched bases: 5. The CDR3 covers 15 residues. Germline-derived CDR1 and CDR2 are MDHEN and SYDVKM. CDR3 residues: CASSLGGRDGDTQYF. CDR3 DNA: TGTGCCAGCAGTTTAGGCGGGAGGGATGGAGATACGCAGTATTTT.

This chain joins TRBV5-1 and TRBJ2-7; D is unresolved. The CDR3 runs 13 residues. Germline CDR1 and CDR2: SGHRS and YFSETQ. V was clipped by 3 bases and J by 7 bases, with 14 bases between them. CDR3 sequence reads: CASSSQLLDEQYF. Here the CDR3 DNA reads TGCGCCAGCAGCTCCCAGCTTCTCGATGAGCAGTACTTC. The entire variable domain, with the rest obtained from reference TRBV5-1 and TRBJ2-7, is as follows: KAGVTQTPRYLIKTRGQQVTLSCSPISGHRSVSWYQQTPGQGLQFLFEYFSETQRNKGNFPGRFSGRQFSNSRSEMNVSTLELGDSALYLCASSSQLLDEQYFGPGTRLTVT.

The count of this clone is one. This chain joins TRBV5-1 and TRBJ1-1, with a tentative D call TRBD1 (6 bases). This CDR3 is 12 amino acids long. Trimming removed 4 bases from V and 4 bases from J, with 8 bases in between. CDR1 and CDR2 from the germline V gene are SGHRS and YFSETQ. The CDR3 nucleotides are TGCGCCAGCAGCGTGACAGGCACTGAAGCTTTCTTT. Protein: CASSVTGTEAFF. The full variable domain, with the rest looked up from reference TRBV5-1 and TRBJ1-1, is KAGVTQTPRYLIKTRGQQVTLSCSPISGHRSVSWYQQTPGQGLQFLFEYFSETQRNKGNFPGRFSGRQFSNSRSEMNVSTLELGDSALYLCASSVTGTEAFFGQGTRLTVV.

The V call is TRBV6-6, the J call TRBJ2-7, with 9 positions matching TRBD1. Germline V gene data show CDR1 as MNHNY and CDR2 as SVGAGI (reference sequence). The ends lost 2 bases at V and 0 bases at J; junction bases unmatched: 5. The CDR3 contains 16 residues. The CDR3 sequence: CASSYPLTGGSYEQYF. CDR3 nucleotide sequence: TGTGCCAGCAGTTACCCGTTGACAGGGGGCTCCTACGAGCAGTACTTC.

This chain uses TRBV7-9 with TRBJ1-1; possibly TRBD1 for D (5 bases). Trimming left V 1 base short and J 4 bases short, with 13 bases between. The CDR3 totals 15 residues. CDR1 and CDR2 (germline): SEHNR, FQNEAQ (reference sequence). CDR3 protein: CASSLGWRGSTEAFF. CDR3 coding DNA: TGTGCCAGCAGCTTAGGGTGGCGGGGCAGCACTGAAGCTTTCTTT. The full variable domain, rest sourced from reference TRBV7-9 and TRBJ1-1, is DTGVSQNPRHKITKRGQNVTFRCDPISEHNRLYWYRQTLGQGPEFLTYFQNEAQLEKSRLLSDRFSAERPKGSFSTLEIQRTEQGDSAMYLCASSLGWRGSTEAFFGQGTRLTVV.

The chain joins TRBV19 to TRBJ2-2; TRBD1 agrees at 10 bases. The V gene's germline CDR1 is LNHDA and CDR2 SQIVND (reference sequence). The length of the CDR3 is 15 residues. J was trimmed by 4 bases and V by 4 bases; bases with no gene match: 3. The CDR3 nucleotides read TGTGCCAGTAGTAGAAGGACAGGGGGCACCGGGGAGCTGTTTTTT. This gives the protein CASSRRTGGTGELFF.

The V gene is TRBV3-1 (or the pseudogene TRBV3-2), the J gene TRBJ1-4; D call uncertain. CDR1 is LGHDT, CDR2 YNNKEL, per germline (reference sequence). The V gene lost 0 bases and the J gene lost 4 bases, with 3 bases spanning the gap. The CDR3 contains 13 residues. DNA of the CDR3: TGTGCCAGCAGCCAAGACAGTAATGAAAAACTGTTTTTT. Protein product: CASSQDSNEKLFF.

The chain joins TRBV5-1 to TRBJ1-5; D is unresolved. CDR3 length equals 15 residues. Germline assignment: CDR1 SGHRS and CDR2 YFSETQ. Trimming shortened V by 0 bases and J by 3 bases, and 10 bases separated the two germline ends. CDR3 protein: CASSLVAGLNQPQHF. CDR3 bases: TGCGCCAGCAGCTTGGTGGCCGGGCTCAATCAGCCCCAGCATTTT.

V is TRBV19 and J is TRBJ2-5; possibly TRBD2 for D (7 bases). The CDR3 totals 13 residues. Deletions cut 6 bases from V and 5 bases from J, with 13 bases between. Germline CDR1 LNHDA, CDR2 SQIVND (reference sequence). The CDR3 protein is CASRGGARETQYF. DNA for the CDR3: TGTGCCAGTAGAGGGGGGGCGCGGGAGACCCAGTACTTC.

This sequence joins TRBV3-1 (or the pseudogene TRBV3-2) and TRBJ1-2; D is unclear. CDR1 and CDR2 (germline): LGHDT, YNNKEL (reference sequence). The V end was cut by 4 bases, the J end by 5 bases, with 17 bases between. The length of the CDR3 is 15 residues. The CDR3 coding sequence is TGTGCCAGCAGCCCCATCTGGGGAGGGCAATATGGCTACACCTTC. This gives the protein CASSPIWGGQYGYTF.

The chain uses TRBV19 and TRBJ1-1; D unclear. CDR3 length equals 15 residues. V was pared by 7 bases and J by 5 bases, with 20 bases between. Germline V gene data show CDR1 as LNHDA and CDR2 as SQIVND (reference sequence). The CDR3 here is CASTPLGGRWTEAFF. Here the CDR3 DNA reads TGTGCCAGTACCCCCCTTGGAGGGCGGTGGACTGAAGCTTTCTTT.

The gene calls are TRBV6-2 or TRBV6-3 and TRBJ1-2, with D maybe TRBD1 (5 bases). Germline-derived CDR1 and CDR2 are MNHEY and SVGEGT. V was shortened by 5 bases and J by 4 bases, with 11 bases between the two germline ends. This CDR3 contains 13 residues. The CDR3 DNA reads TGTGCCAGCAGTGAGCCAGGGACCTATGGCTACACCTTC. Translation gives CASSEPGTYGYTF.

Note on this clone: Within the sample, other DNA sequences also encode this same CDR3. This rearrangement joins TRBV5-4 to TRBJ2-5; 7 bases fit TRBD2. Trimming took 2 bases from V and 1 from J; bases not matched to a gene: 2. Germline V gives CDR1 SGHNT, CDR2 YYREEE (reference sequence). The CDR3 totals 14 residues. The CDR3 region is CASSLAGTQETQYF. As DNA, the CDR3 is TGTGCCAGCAGCTTAGCGGGGACCCAAGAGACCCAGTACTTC. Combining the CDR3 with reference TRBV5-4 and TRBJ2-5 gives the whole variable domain ETGVTQSPTHLIKTRGQQVTLRCSSQSGHNTVSWYQQALGQGPQFIFQYYREEENGRGNFPPRFSGLQFPNYSSELNVNALELDDSALYLCASSLAGTQETQYFGPGTRLLVL.

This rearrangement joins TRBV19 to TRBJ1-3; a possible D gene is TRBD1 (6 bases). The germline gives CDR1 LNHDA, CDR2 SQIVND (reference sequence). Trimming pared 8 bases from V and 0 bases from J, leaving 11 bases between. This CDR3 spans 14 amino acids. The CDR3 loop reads CASSEDSSGNTIYF. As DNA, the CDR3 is TGTGCCAGTTCCGAGGACAGCTCTGGAAACACCATATATTTT.

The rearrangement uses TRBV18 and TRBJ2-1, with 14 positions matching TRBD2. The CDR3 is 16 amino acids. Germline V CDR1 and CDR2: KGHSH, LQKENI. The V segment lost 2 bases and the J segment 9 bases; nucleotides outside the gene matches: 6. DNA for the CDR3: TGTGCCAGCTCACCATTGGGACTAGCGGGAGTGGGTGAGCAGTTCTTC. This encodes CASSPLGLAGVGEQFF.

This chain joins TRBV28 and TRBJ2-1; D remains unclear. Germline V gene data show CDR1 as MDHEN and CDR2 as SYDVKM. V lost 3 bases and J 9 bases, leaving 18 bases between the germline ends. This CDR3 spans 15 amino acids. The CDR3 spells CASSFGPDGYSEQFF. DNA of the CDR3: TGTGCCAGCAGTTTTGGCCCCGACGGGTATAGTGAGCAGTTCTTC.

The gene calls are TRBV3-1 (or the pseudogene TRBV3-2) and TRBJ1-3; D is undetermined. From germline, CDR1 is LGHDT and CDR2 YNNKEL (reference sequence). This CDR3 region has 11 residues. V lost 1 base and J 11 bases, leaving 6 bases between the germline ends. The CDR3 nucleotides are TGTGCCAGCAGCCAAGCCAGCGCCATATATTTT. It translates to CASSQASAIYF.

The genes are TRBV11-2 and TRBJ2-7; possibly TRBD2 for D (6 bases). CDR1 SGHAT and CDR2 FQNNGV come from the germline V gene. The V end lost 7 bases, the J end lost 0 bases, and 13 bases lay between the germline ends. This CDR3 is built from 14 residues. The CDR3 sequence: CASTYSGSSYEQYF. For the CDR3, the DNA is TGTGCCAGCACCTATTCCGGGAGCTCCTACGAGCAGTACTTC.

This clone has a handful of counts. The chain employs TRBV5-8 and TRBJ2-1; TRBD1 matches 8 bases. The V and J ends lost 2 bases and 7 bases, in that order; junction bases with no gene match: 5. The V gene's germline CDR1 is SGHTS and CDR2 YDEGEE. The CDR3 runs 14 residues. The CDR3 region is CASSLWDRFNEQFF. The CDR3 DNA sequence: TGTGCCAGCAGCTTATGGGACAGGTTTAATGAGCAGTTCTTC.

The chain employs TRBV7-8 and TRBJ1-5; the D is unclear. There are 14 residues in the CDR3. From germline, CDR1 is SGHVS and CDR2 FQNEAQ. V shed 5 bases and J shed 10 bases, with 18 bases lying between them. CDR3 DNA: TGTGCCAGCAGCCCCAGACGGGTGGCGAGCCCCCAGCATTTT. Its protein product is CASSPRRVASPQHF.

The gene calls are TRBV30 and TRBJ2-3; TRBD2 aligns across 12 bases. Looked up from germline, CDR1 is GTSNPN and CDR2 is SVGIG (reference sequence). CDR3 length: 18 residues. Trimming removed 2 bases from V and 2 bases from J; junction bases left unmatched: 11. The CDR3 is CAWSLLAGGPSITDTQYF. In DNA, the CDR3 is TGTGCCTGGAGTCTCCTAGCGGGAGGGCCCTCGATCACAGATACGCAGTATTTT.

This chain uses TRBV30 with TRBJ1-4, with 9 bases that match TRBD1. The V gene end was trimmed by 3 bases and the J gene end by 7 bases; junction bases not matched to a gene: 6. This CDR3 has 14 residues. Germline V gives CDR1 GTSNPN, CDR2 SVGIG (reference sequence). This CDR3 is CAWSPGQGREKLFF. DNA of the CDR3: TGTGCCTGGAGCCCGGGACAGGGACGTGAAAAACTGTTTTTT.

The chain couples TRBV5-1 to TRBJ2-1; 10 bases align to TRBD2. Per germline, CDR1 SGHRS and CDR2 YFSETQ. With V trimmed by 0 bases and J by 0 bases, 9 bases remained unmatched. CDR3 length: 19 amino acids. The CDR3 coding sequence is TGCGCCAGCAGCTTGGAGGCTAGCGGGAGTGTGAGCTCCTACAATGAGCAGTTCTTC. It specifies CASSLEASGSVSSYNEQFF.